The TCR beta chain described here comes from a study of vaccination and CD4 T cells after COVID-19. The treatment: approximately 11-day PBMC culture with coronavirus spike peptide pools or control peptides (ViraFEST assay). As regards this clonotype: Its antigen is currently unknown.

The study sequenced cultured CD4+ T cell DNA using the Oncomine TCR Beta short-read assay. TCRdb re-called the PCR reads through MiXCR, storing one row per CDR3 protein. This sample carries 7,500 to 9,500 distinct CDR3 sequences, nearly 50% of them seen once, and the ten largest clones take 8%. The CDR3 spans 13 residues. CDR1 is SGHVS, CDR2 FQNEAQ, per germline. Trimming left V 0 bases short and J 6 bases short, with 6 bases between. The V call is TRBV7-8, the J call TRBJ2-1, with D perhaps matching TRBD2 (6 bases). The TCR was taken from a human donor who had recovered from COVID-19. The sample taken for sequencing was CD4+ T cells from blood, cultured in vitro. The CDR3 sequence is CASSLAGGNEQFF. CDR3 DNA: TGTGCCAGCAGCTTAGCGGGGGGCAATGAGCAGTTCTTC.